The rows below give T cell receptor beta chains drawn from one sample of a study of shared clonotypes between healthy human individuals. Data came from immunoSEQ multiplex PCR; TCRdb stores just in-frame clones and leaves some out. The data contain more than 2,000,000 clones, more than 80% of them singletons. Sequenced: naive CD4+ T cells sorted from blood. Receptors were obtained from a man between 18 and 35 years old in good health. Both conserved end residues are part of each CDR3. The D gene is left open where the match is weak. Some rows have no size entry. The others give once, few or many, or a class for an expanded clone.

j_call,clone_size,v_call,d_call,cdr3_aa,cdr3_nt
TRBJ1-2,.,TRBV2,.,CASSDAGLGYGYTF,TGTGCCAGCAGTGACGCGGGGCTGGGCTATGGCTACACCTTC
TRBJ2-7,.,TRBV18,TRBD1,CASSLDRGMYEQYF,TGTGCCAGCTCATTAGACAGGGGGATGTACGAGCAGTACTTC
TRBJ1-1,.,TRBV23-1,TRBD1,CASSQPKQGGAWPPQAFF,TGCGCCAGCAGTCAACCCAAGCAGGGGGGGGCTTGGCCGCCGCAAGCTTTCTTT
TRBJ2-7,once,TRBV29-1,TRBD1,CSVEPGQGRGEQYF,TGCAGCGTTGAACCGGGACAGGGGAGGGGCGAGCAGTACTTC
TRBJ1-5,.,TRBV18,.,CASSPQSGGNQPQHF,TGTGCCAGCTCACCACAGTCGGGGGGCAATCAGCCCCAGCATTTT
TRBJ2-5,once,TRBV18,.,CASSRQGAQETQYF,TGTGCCAGCTCAAGGCAGGGCGCCCAAGAGACCCAGTACTTC
TRBJ1-5,.,TRBV27,.,CASSPTPKAVSNQPQHF,TGTGCCAGCAGTCCCACACCGAAGGCAGTTAGCAATCAGCCCCAGCATTTT
TRBJ1-4,.,TRBV2,.,CASSDSGMPNEKLFF,TGTGCCAGCAGTGATTCTGGGATGCCTAATGAAAAACTGTTTTTT
TRBJ2-7,.,TRBV7-2,TRBD1,CASSPRQGSSYEQYF,TGTGCCAGCAGCCCACGACAGGGGAGCTCCTACGAGCAGTACTTC
TRBJ2-1,.,TRBV19,.,CASSTDLHNEQFF,TGTGCCAGTAGTACAGACTTGCACAATGAGCAGTTCTTC
TRBJ1-1,.,TRBV2,.,CASSVEGLNTEAFF,TGTGCCAGCAGTGTTGAGGGACTGAACACTGAAGCTTTCTTT
TRBJ1-1,few,TRBV10-3,.,CAISAPTNKGTEAFF,TGTGCCATCAGTGCCCCGACCAATAAGGGCACTGAAGCTTTCTTT
TRBJ2-7,.,TRBV7-9,.,CASSLGREQYF,TGTGCCAGCAGCTTAGGTCGCGAGCAGTACTTC
TRBJ1-5,.,TRBV4-1,.,CASSPMDFQPQHF,TGCGCCAGCAGCCCCATGGATTTTCAGCCCCAGCATTTT
TRBJ1-1,.,TRBV10-1,.,CANKPRRGEFSDTEAFF,TGCGCCAATAAACCACGGCGGGGGGAATTCTCCGACACTGAAGCTTTCTTT
TRBJ2-1,once,TRBV12-5,TRBD1,CASGLPRQGGEQFF,TGTGCTAGTGGTTTGCCAAGACAGGGCGGTGAGCAGTTCTTC
TRBJ1-2,.,TRBV5-4,TRBD1,CASSPKGIRGESYGYTF,TGTGCCAGCAGCCCAAAAGGGATCAGGGGGGAGAGCTATGGCTACACCTTC
TRBJ1-5,.,TRBV28,.,CASRAGSGRASNQPQHF,TGTGCCAGCAGGGCCGGGTCAGGCCGCGCAAGCAATCAGCCCCAGCATTTT
TRBJ2-3,.,TRBV7-7,.,CASSLDGSSTDTQYF,TGTGCTAGCAGCCTTGACGGATCTAGCACAGATACGCAGTATTTT
TRBJ2-2,.,TRBV30,.,CAWSVSTGELFF,TGTGCCTGGAGTGTATCGACCGGGGAGCTGTTTTTT
TRBJ1-2,once,TRBV27,TRBD1,CASSLSGTGGIGGYTF,TGTGCCAGCAGTTTATCCGGGACAGGGGGCATAGGTGGCTACACCTTC
TRBJ1-2,.,TRBV5-7,.,CASSRTERALTF,TGTGCCAGCAGCCGGACAGAAAGGGCGCTCACCTTC
TRBJ2-7,.,TRBV6-5,.,CASSRMPSYEQYF,TGTGCCAGCAGCCGCATGCCCTCCTACGAGCAGTACTTC
TRBJ1-2,.,TRBV11-2,.,CASSSEPSYGYTF,TGTGCCAGCAGCTCAGAGCCCTCTTATGGCTACACCTTC
TRBJ1-5,few,TRBV6-5,.,CASSYSVNQPQHF,TGTGCCAGCAGTTATTCGGTGAATCAGCCCCAGCATTTT
TRBJ2-3,.,TRBV5-1,.,CASSFPDSDTDTQYF,TGCGCCAGCAGCTTCCCGGACTCCGACACAGATACGCAGTATTTT
TRBJ1-3,.,TRBV28,TRBD1,CASSRDSNTIYF,TGTGCCAGCAGTCGGGACAGCAACACCATATATTTT
TRBJ2-5,.,TRBV4-3,.,CASSRSRETQYF,TGCGCCAGCAGTCGTAGTAGAGAGACCCAGTACTTC
TRBJ2-7,.,TRBV7-2,.,CASRFLAEPSYEQYF,TGTGCCAGCAGGTTCTTAGCGGAGCCATCCTACGAGCAGTACTTC
TRBJ1-3,.,TRBV28,.,CASSQHRQKIRNTIYF,TGTGCCAGCAGCCAACACCGACAGAAGATCAGGAACACCATATATTTT
TRBJ1-2,.,TRBV19,TRBD1,CASQGALGYTF,TGTGCCAGCCAGGGGGCTCTTGGCTACACCTTC
TRBJ1-1,.,TRBV10-3,.,CAIGGANTEAFF,TGTGCCATCGGAGGGGCGAACACTGAAGCTTTCTTT
TRBJ2-7,once,TRBV7-9,.,CASSPRVPYEQYF,TGTGCCAGCAGCCCACGAGTACCCTACGAGCAGTACTTC
TRBJ1-5,.,TRBV28,.,CASSLLREGNQPQHF,TGTGCCAGCAGTTTATTAAGGGAAGGCAATCAGCCCCAGCATTTT
TRBJ2-5,.,TRBV28,TRBD2,CASNPPGTSGQETQYF,TGTGCCAGCAACCCTCCCGGGACTAGCGGCCAAGAGACCCAGTACTTC
TRBJ2-7,.,TRBV6-5,TRBD1,CASGAGTGSHEQYF,TGTGCCAGTGGTGCCGGGACAGGGAGCCACGAGCAGTACTTC
TRBJ1-6,.,TRBV7-2,.,CASSSHSSGYNSPLHF,TGTGCCAGCAGCTCTCACTCGAGCGGGTATAATTCACCCCTCCACTTT
TRBJ2-3,.,TRBV11-2,.,CASSLGLGLDTQYF,TGTGCCAGCAGCTTAGGGCTAGGACTAGATACGCAGTATTTT
TRBJ2-7,.,TRBV6-6,TRBD2,CASSIAGGYEQYF,TGTGCCAGCAGTATAGCGGGGGGCTACGAGCAGTACTTC
TRBJ2-1,.,TRBV7-8,.,CASSYAYASSYNEQFF,TGTGCCAGCAGCTACGCGTACGCCAGCTCCTACAATGAGCAGTTCTTC
TRBJ2-3,.,TRBV18,.,CASSPDRRTDTQYF,TGTGCCAGCTCACCCGACCGTCGCACAGATACGCAGTATTTT
TRBJ2-7,.,TRBV2,TRBD1,CASSDNDRVSSYEQYF,TGTGCCAGCAGTGACAACGACAGGGTCAGCTCCTACGAGCAGTACTTC
TRBJ2-7,.,TRBV9,.,CASSILGGSQREQYF,TGTGCCAGCAGCATCCTGGGGGGCTCGCAAAGAGAGCAGTACTTC
TRBJ1-4,.,TRBV15,.,CATSRVTVNEKLFF,TGTGCCACCAGCAGAGTGACGGTGAATGAAAAACTGTTTTTT
TRBJ1-1,.,TRBV21-1,.,CASSKAKEPGNEAFF,TGTGCCAGCAGCAAAGCGAAGGAACCAGGGAATGAAGCTTTCTTT
TRBJ2-6,.,TRBV7-2,.,CASSTMSSSGANVLTF,TGTGCCAGCAGCACCATGTCTAGCTCTGGGGCCAACGTCCTGACTTTC
TRBJ1-1,.,TRBV27,.,CASSPTGRASTEAFF,TGTGCCAGCAGTCCCACAGGGAGAGCATCGACTGAAGCTTTCTTT
TRBJ2-1,.,TRBV4-2,.,CASSPSGSYNEQFF,TGTGCCAGCAGTCCCTCGGGGTCCTACAATGAGCAGTTCTTC
TRBJ1-6,once,TRBV7-2,TRBD1,CASRTGGDNSPLHF,TGTGCCAGCAGAACAGGGGGCGATAATTCACCCCTCCACTTT
TRBJ2-2,.,TRBV7-8,.,CASSLRQGQNTGELFF,TGTGCCAGCAGCTTACGCCAGGGGCAAAACACCGGGGAGCTGTTTTTT
TRBJ2-3,.,TRBV5-1,.,CASSLEGYSTDTQYF,TGCGCCAGCAGCTTGGAGGGGTATAGCACAGATACGCAGTATTTT
TRBJ2-7,.,TRBV5-1,.,CASSLAKAPNKAYEQYF,TGCGCCAGCAGCTTGGCCAAGGCCCCCAACAAGGCCTACGAGCAGTACTTC
TRBJ2-3,.,TRBV29-1,TRBD2,CSVERLAEQYF,TGCAGCGTTGAACGACTAGCGGAGCAGTATTTT